The entry below gives a single T cell receptor beta chain sequence along with its context. The data are from a study of shared T cell receptors in the human thymus. Assay: immunoSEQ multiplex PCR; the TCRdb copy retains only in-frame clones and omits some. The top ten hold approximately 0.011% of the sample, which has under 850,000 clones, around 87% seen once. Germline CDR1 and CDR2: LNHDA and SQIVND (reference sequence). V was cut by 4 bases and J by 3 bases, with 7 bases left in between. This CDR3 comprises 12 residues. These records were also assigned to another study, of human thymus T cells. This second report adds: In corrective heart surgery, resections were taken, and these provided the thymus tissue.

Material for sequencing was thymocytes. V and J are TRBV19 and TRBJ2-7; D not certain. This clonotype was sampled from a boy less than two years old with a congenital heart defect. The DNA for the CDR3 is TGTGCCAGTAGTAGTGGCCTCTACGAGCAGTACTTC. This codes for CASSSGLYEQYF.